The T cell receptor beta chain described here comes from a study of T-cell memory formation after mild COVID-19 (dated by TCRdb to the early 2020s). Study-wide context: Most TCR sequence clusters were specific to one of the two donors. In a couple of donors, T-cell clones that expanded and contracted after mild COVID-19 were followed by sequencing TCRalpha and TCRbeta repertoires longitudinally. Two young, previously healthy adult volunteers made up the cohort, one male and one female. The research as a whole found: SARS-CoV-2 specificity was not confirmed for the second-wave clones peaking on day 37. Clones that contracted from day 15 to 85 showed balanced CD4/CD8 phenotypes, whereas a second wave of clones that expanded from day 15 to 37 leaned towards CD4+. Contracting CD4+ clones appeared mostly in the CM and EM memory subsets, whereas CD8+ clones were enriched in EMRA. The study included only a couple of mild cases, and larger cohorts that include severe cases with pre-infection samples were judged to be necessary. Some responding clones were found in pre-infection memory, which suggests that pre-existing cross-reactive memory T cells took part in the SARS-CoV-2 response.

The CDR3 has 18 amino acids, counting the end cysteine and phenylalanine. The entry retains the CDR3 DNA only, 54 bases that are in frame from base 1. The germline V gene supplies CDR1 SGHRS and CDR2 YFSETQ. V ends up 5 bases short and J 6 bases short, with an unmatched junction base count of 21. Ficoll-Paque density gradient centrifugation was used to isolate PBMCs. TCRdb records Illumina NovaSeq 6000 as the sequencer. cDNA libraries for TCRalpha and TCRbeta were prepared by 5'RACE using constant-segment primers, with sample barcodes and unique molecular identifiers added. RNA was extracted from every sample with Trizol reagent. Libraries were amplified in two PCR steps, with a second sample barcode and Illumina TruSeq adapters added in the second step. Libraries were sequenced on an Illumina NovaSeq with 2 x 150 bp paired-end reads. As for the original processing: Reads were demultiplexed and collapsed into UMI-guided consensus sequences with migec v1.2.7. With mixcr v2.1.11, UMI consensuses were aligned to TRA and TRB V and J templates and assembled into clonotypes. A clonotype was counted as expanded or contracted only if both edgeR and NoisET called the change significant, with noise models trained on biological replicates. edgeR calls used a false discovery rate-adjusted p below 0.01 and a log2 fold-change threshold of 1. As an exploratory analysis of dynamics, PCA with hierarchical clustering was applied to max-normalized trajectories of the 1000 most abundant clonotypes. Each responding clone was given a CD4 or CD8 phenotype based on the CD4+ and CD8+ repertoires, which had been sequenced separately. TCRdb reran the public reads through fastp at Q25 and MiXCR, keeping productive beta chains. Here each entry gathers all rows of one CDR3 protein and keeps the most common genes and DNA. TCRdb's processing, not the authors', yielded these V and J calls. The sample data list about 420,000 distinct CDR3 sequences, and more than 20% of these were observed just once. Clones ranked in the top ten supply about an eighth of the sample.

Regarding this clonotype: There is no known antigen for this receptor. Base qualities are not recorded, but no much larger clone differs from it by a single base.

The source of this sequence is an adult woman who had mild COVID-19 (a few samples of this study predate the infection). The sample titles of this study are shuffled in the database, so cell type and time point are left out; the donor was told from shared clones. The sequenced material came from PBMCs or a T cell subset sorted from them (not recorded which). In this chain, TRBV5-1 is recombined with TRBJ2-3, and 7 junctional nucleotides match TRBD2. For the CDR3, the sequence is CASSSQKSGMPSPDTQYF. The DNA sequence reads TGCGCCAGCAGTTCACAGAAAAGCGGGATGCCTAGTCCGGATACGCAGTATTTT.